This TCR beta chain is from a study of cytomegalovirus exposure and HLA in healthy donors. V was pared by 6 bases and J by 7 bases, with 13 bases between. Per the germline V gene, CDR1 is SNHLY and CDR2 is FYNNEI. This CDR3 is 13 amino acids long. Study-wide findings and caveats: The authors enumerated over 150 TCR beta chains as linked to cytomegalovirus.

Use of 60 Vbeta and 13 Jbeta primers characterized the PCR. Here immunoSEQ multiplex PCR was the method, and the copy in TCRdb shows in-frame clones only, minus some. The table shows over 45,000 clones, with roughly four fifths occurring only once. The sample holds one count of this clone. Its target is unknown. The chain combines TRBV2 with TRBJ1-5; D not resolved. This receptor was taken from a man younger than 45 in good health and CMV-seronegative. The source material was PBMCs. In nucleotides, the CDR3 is TGTGCCAGCAGCCGGGAGTCGGGCCAGCCCCAGCATTTT. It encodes CASSRESGQPQHF.